This entry describes one TCR beta chain. The target antigen is unknown. At one boundary the junction diverges from the germline segment, which might be a read error. CDR3 length: 18 residues. Germline loops: CDR1 LNHDA, CDR2 SQIVND (reference sequence). The entry originates in a study of CD8+CD57+ T cells in acquired aplastic anemia. Study background: Mean DNA quantity obtained from sorted CD4+ and CD8+ cells was about 3.2 ug.

Using genomic DNA as the template, TCR beta VDJ and CDR3 profiling was carried out. MiXCR, applied by TCRdb to the reads, yields one record per CDR3 protein. The sample gives 150,000 to 200,000 distinct CDR3 sequences, around 45% of which show up once; under 3.5% is in the top ten. General observations from the study: Controls and patients did not differ significantly in CD8+ Simpson's diversity.

This TCR was recovered from a human donor in good health. The rearrangement uses TRBV19 and TRBJ1-2; TRBD1 agrees at 9 bases. Sequences were obtained from sorted CD4+, CD8+, or CD8+CD57+ T cells (not recorded which) from PBMCs. The CDR3, as DNA: TGTGCCAGCAGTAACATCTACCCGAAACAGGGGGCAGCGATAGGCTACACCTTC. Protein: CASSNIYPKQGAAIGYTF.